This record looks at one T cell receptor (beta chain) sequence and its context. Its antigen is currently unknown. Germline loops: CDR1 MNHNS, CDR2 SASEGT. Deletions cut 4 bases from V and 5 bases from J, with 21 bases between. The CDR3 has 16 amino acids. The data were produced by immunoSEQ multiplex PCR, yet TCRdb's version contains in-frame clones alone and is incomplete. The repertoire holds about 15,000 clones, 70% to 90% seen once, with around 3.4% in the top ten. This record belongs to a study of chemoradiotherapy in HPV16-positive cancers. Background on the study: Candidate HPV-specific T-cell clones and common TCR motifs came from functional assays in a couple of HPV16-positive patients. Study-wide findings and caveats: In HPV16-positive patients, HPV-responsive T-cell expansion tracked better recurrence-free survival. Non-HPV-specific T cells did not expand in tumors during treatment, whereas candidate HPV-specific clones and E7-related motifs did.

The clonotype originates from a human donor with HPV-associated anogenital cancer. This chain joins TRBV6-1 and TRBJ2-7; D remains ambiguous. This specimen was blood, taken from a patient who underwent chemoradiotherapy. CDR3 sequence: CASSANPGGQVDEQYF. The CDR3 DNA sequence: TGTGCCAGCAGTGCAAACCCGGGTGGCCAAGTTGACGAGCAGTACTTC.